The TCR beta chain under discussion was sequenced for a study of T cell responses to AZD1222 COVID-19 vaccine. TCRdb's table, derived via immunoSEQ multiplex PCR, lists solely in-frame clones and lacks some. Of approximately 42,000 clones in the sample, 88% were seen once. After removal of 1 base from V and 7 bases from J, the junction contained 5 bases not matched to a gene. The CDR3 sequence is 15 residues long. CDR1 SEHNR and CDR2 FQNEAQ come from the germline V gene (reference sequence). On this clone itself: What it recognizes is unknown.

Study-level results: Donors were largely white British and mainly female; clonal diversity was possibly underestimated. Increases in Spike-specific TCR breadth and depth were seen after two AZD1222 doses. As reported, nearly half of all spike-specific TCRs target variant regions that are unmutated. Sampling that yielded the repertoires occurred only after the peak T cell response.

V is TRBV7-9 and J is TRBJ2-1, with TRBD2 matching 9 bases. Here the sequenced sample was peripheral blood, taken 28 days after the second AZD1222 dose. The source is an adult who received the AZD1222 COVID-19 vaccine. The CDR3 DNA is TGTGCCAGCAGCTTAGGGGCTAGCGGGAAAAATGAGCAGTTCTTC. As protein: CASSLGASGKNEQFF.